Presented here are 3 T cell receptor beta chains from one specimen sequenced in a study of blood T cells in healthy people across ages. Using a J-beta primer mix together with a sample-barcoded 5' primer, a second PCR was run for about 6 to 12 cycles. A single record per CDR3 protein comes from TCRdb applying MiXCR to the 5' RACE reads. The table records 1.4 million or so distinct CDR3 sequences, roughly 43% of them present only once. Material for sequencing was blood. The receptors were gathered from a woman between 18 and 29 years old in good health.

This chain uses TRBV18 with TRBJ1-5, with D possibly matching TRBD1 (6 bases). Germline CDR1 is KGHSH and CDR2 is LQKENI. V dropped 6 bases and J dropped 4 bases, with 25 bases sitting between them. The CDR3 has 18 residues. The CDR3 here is CASSLSGALAGVNQPQHF. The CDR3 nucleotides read TGTGCCAGCTCGCTATCTGGGGCCCTTGCAGGGGTAAATCAGCCCCAGCATTTT.

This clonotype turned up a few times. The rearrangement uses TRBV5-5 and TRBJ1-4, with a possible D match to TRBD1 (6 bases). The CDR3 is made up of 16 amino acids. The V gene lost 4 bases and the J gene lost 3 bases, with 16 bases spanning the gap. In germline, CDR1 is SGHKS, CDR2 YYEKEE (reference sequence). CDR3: CASSGSHRDPNEKLFF. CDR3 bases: TGTGCCAGCAGCGGGTCGCACAGGGACCCTAATGAAAAACTGTTTTTT.

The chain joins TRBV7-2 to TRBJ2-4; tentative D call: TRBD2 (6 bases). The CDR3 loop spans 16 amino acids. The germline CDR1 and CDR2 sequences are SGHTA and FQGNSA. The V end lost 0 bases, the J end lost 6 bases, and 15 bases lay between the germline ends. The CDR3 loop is CASSLAQSGRGNIQYF. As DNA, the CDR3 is TGTGCCAGCAGCTTAGCGCAAAGTGGGCGGGGAAACATTCAGTACTTC.